A selection of T cell receptor beta chains follows, all from one sample in a study of cytomegalovirus exposure and HLA in healthy donors. Clones were sequenced by immunoSEQ multiplex PCR, and TCRdb holds only the in-frame ones, with some missing. The sample includes 200,000 to 250,000 clones, roughly 80% of them seen just once. The sample taken for sequencing was PBMCs. Receptors were obtained from a girl aged 5-17 years in good health and CMV-seronegative. Each CDR3 is given with its conserved first and last residue. The D gene is left open where the match is weak. Some rows have no size entry. The others give once, few or many, or a class for an expanded clone.

>TRBV9|-|15|few|TRBJ2-1
TGTGCCAGCAGCGTAGCCGGGGATTACTACAATGAGCAGTTCTTC
CASSVAGDYYNEQFF
>TRBV7-9|-|13|-|TRBJ2-7
TGTGCCAGCAGCCCCGGAGGGCGGTACGAGCAGTACTTC
CASSPGGRYEQYF
>TRBV6-4|TRBD1|16|few|TRBJ2-7
TGTGCCAGCAGTGACCGACCGGGACAGGGGTCCAACGAGCAGTACTTC
CASSDRPGQGSNEQYF
>TRBV2|-|14|-|TRBJ2-7
TGTGCCAGCAGTGAACGGGGGGCTAGAAGCGAGCAGTACTTC
CASSERGARSEQYF
>TRBV19|-|14|-|TRBJ1-4
TGTGCCAGTAGTATGATTAGGGAGGTTGAAAAACTGTTTTTT
CASSMIREVEKLFF
>TRBV28|-|13|-|TRBJ2-1
TGTGCCATCGAAAGGGGGAGATACAATGAGCAGTTCTTC
CAIERGRYNEQFF
>TRBV7-9|-|14|-|TRBJ2-7
TGTGCCAGCAGCCAAACTCAAGCCCCCTACGAGCAGTACTTC
CASSQTQAPYEQYF
>TRBV7-9|-|16|-|TRBJ2-1
TGTGCCAGCAGGAAAGAAGGCCACAGAATTCCCAATGAGCAGTTCTTC
CASRKEGHRIPNEQFF
>TRBV12-5|TRBD1|15|-|TRBJ1-2
TGTGCTAGTGGTTTCGACAGGGGGGACTTCTATGGCTACACCTTC
CASGFDRGDFYGYTF
>TRBV6-1|-|15|-|TRBJ2-2
TGTGCCAGCAGTGAAGGGCGGGTATACACCGGGGAGCTGTTTTTT
CASSEGRVYTGELFF
>TRBV5-8|-|14|-|TRBJ1-1
TGTGCCAGCAGCTTTAGACATACGAACACTGAAGCTTTCTTT
CASSFRHTNTEAFF
>TRBV30|-|12|-|TRBJ2-3
TGTGCCTGGAATTCCCAACGGGATACGCAGTATTTT
CAWNSQRDTQYF
>TRBV9|-|16|-|TRBJ1-4
TGTGCCAGCAGCCCTAGTGGCGGCCAGCTTAATGAAAAACTGTTTTTT
CASSPSGGQLNEKLFF
>TRBV30|TRBD1|14|-|TRBJ2-7
TGTGCCTGGAGTCGTCCGGGACAGACCTACGAGCAGTACTTC
CAWSRPGQTYEQYF
>TRBV11-3|TRBD1|14|-|TRBJ2-4
TGTGCCAGCAGCCTGACAGGGGGAAAAAACATTCAGTACTTC
CASSLTGGKNIQYF
>TRBV7-3|-|14|-|TRBJ1-5
TGTGCCAGCAGCTCCAGGGTACATTATCAGCCCCAGCATTTT
CASSSRVHYQPQHF
>TRBV4-1|TRBD2|16|-|TRBJ2-3
TGCGCCAGCAGTCCGTCCCTAGCGGGGGGTCAAGATACGCAGTATTTT
CASSPSLAGGQDTQYF
>TRBV5-1|-|14|-|TRBJ2-3
TGCGCCAGCAGCTTGGAGTCCGGCGGCGGCGCGCAGTATTTT
CASSLESGGGAQYF
>TRBV19|TRBD1|15|-|TRBJ2-7
TGTGCCAGTAGTATTGCACCGGGACAGGGCTACGAGCAGTACTTC
CASSIAPGQGYEQYF
>TRBV5-1|-|13|-|TRBJ1-1
TGCGCCAGCAGCCTGGAGGTCGGAGCTGAAGCTTTCTTT
CASSLEVGAEAFF
>TRBV7-6|TRBD2|17|few|TRBJ2-7
TGTGCCAGCAGCTTAGCGTCCTGCGGGGGGAGCTCCTACGAGCAGTACTTC
CASSLASCGGSSYEQYF
>TRBV29-1|-|14|once|TRBJ1-1
TGCAGCGTTGGTCCCCTTAAAGGGAGGACTGAAGCTTTCTTT
CSVGPLKGRTEAFF
>TRBV6-6|-|15|-|TRBJ1-1
TGTGCCAGCAGTTACTCTGGGGGGGTGGTCACTGAAGCTTTCTTT
CASSYSGGVVTEAFF
>TRBV15|TRBD1|17|-|TRBJ1-3
TGTGCCACCAGCAACACTTATTCTGACAGGGGAGACAACACCATATATTTT
CATSNTYSDRGDNTIYF
>TRBV4-1|TRBD2|15|-|TRBJ2-5
TGCGCCAGCAGCCATAGCGGGAGTGCCCCAGAGACCCAGTACTTC
CASSHSGSAPETQYF
>TRBV4-2|TRBD2|16|-|TRBJ2-1
TGTGCCAGCATGAGGACTAGCGGGGGTTCCTACAATGAGCAGTTCTTC
CASMRTSGGSYNEQFF
>TRBV19|-|15|-|TRBJ1-2
TGTGCCAGTACAACCATGGGTCGGGGATACTATGGCTACACCTTC
CASTTMGRGYYGYTF
>TRBV21-1|-|13|-|TRBJ1-1
TGTGCCAGCTCCCCGGGTCGGAACACTGAAGCTTTCTTT
CASSPGRNTEAFF
>TRBV6-5|TRBD1|15|-|TRBJ1-1
TGTGCCAGCAGAGACAGGGCAACAGGGAACACTGAAGCTTTCTTT
CASRDRATGNTEAFF
>TRBV7-2|TRBD2|18|-|TRBJ2-3
TGTGCCAGCAGCTTAGATCTCGTGGCGGGAGTGGGGGTAGATACGCAGTATTTT
CASSLDLVAGVGVDTQYF
>TRBV6-1|TRBD1|15|-|TRBJ2-7
TGTGCCAGCAGTGGGGGACAGGGGAGCTCCTACGAGCAGTACTTC
CASSGGQGSSYEQYF